The 24 T cell receptor beta chains below all came from one sample that was sequenced in a study of OX40 agonist ivuxolimab in advanced cancers. TCRdb's table, derived via immunoSEQ multiplex PCR, lists solely in-frame clones and lacks some. This sample has 15,000 to 20,000 clones, with 80% to 90% found just once. The sample here was CD4+ or CD8+ T cells sorted from blood, taken in a trial of the OX40 agonist ivuxolimab. Every receptor here comes from an adult with an advanced solid tumor such as melanoma, head and neck, liver or kidney cancer.

This chain joins TRBV29-1 and TRBJ2-1, with D possibly matching TRBD1 (6 bases). Germline V CDR1 and CDR2: SQVTM, ANQGSEA. CDR3 length: 14 residues. Trimming removed 3 bases from V and 2 bases from J, with 11 bases in between. CDR3 coding DNA: TGCAGCGTTGAGTGGACAGATCCCTACAATGAGCAGTTCTTC. Translating gives CSVEWTDPYNEQFF.

The chain combines TRBV2 with TRBJ1-2; 8 nucleotides align to TRBD1. V shed 1 base, J shed 7 bases, and the junction held 5 bases outside the gene matches. The CDR3 sequence is 14 residues long. Germline values: CDR1 SNHLY, CDR2 FYNNEI. In DNA form, the CDR3 reads TGTGCCAGCAGTGAAGGGACAGGGTTGGGTGGCTACACCTTC. Encoded protein: CASSEGTGLGGYTF.

As to this clone: Relative to the germline gene, one junction end is altered; a read error may explain this. This rearrangement joins TRBV2 to TRBJ1-4, with TRBD1 as a possible D gene (5 bases). The germline gives CDR1 SNHLY, CDR2 FYNNEI. The CDR3 has 12 amino acids. CDR3 DNA sequence: TGTGCCAGCAGGCCCCCTGACAGACCCAACGTCTTT. Amino acids: CASRPPDRPNVF.

This sequence joins TRBV11-2 and TRBJ1-5; D is uncertain. CDR3 length: 15 amino acids. Germline V gene sequence: CDR1 SGHAT, CDR2 FQNNGV. V was trimmed by 1 base and J by 0 bases, leaving 7 bases between them. The CDR3 loop reads CASSLGANSNQPQHF. The CDR3 DNA reads as TGTGCCAGCAGCTTAGGGGCAAATAGCAATCAGCCCCAGCATTTT.

This chain links TRBV21-1 with TRBJ2-5; whether TRBD1, the table's D call, matches the DNA was not checked. TRBV21-1 is a documented pseudogene. CDR3 length: 17 amino acids. CDR3 protein: CASSKGGDRGPQETQYF. The CDR3 nucleotides are TGTGCCAGCAGCAAAGGAGGGGACAGGGGACCCCAAGAGACCCAGTACTTC.

The chain couples TRBV4-2 to TRBJ2-1; tentatively, D is TRBD1 or TRBD2 (5 bases each). This CDR3 contains 17 residues. V lost 1 base and J lost 4, with 17 bases in between. From germline, CDR1 is LGHNA and CDR2 YNFKEQ. This CDR3 is CASSQAYTGTLYNEQFF. The CDR3 DNA is TGTGCCAGCAGCCAAGCTTACACGGGGACCCTTTACAATGAGCAGTTCTTC.

This clone was seen only once. V and J are TRBV19 and TRBJ1-5, with 7 bases identical to TRBD1. The CDR3 length is 14 residues. CDR1 is LNHDA, CDR2 SQIVND, per germline (reference sequence). V dropped 1 base and J dropped 4; count of bases not matched to a gene: 1. Here the CDR3 DNA reads TGTGCCAGTAGTATAGGGACAGGTAATCAGCCCCAGCATTTT. Encoded protein: CASSIGTGNQPQHF. The variable domain in full, completed from reference TRBV19 and TRBJ1-5, reads DGGITQSPKYLFRKEGQNVTLSCEQNLNHDAMYWYRQDPGQGLRLIYYSQIVNDFQKGDIAEGYSVSREKKESFPLTVTSAQKNPTAFYLCASSIGTGNQPQHFGDGTRLSIL.

The rearrangement links TRBV2 to TRBJ1-1, with TRBD1 as a possible D gene (5 bases). There are 14 residues in the CDR3. Germline V gene data show CDR1 as SNHLY and CDR2 as FYNNEI. Trimming left V 7 bases short and J 0 bases short, with 12 bases between. Written as DNA, the CDR3 is TGTGCCAGCACCCGACAGCCTATGAACACTGAAGCTTTCTTT. It encodes CASTRQPMNTEAFF.

The chain joins TRBV28 to TRBJ2-7, with a weak D call TRBD2 (5 bases). Germline-derived CDR1 and CDR2 are MDHEN and SYDVKM. The V end was cut by 5 bases, the J end by 0 bases, with 11 bases between. The CDR3 sequence is 14 residues long. For the CDR3, the DNA is TGTGCCAGCAGTCCCCCGGGGAGCTCCTACGAGCAGTACTTC. Its translation: CASSPPGSSYEQYF.

The chain is built from TRBV7-6 and TRBJ1-1, with D unresolved. V was shortened by 5 bases and J by 10 bases, with 20 bases between the two germline ends. The germline CDR1 and CDR2 sequences are SGHVS and FNYEAQ. This CDR3 has 14 residues. CDR3 DNA sequence: TGTGCCAGCAGCCAAGAGGGTGGCCGAAATGGAGCTTTCTTT. Amino acid sequence: CASSQEGGRNGAFF. The full variable domain, with the rest looked up from reference TRBV7-6 and TRBJ1-1, is GAGVSQSPRYKVTKRGQDVALRCDPISGHVSLYWYRQALGQGPEFLTYFNYEAQQDKSGLPNDRFSAERPEGSISTLTIQRTEQRDSAMYRCASSQEGGRNGAFFGQGTRLTVV.

The rearrangement uses TRBV4-1 and TRBJ2-7, with TRBD2 identical over 8 bases. The J segment lost 3 bases and the V segment lost 5 bases, leaving 9 bases of the junction unmatched. The CDR3 consists of 15 residues. CDR1 and CDR2 from the germline V gene are MGHRA and YSYEKL. The DNA for the CDR3 is TGCGCCAGCAGCTTACGCGGTAGCGGGATCTACGAGCAGTACTTC. Its protein product is CASSLRGSGIYEQYF.

This clone has a handful of counts. One end of the junction is discordant with germline, which a read error may explain. The chain uses TRBV7-9 and TRBJ1-1; 10 positions match TRBD1. In germline, CDR1 is SEHNR, CDR2 FQNEAQ (reference sequence). CDR3 length equals 11 residues. The CDR3 coding sequence is TGTGCCAGCAGCCAAGACAGGGGGCGGCACTTT. Amino acid sequence: CASSQDRGRHF.

The chain is built from TRBV2 and TRBJ1-4, with D uncertain. Trimming took 3 bases from V and 8 from J, leaving 16 bases between them. This CDR3 has 15 amino acids. In germline, CDR1 is SNHLY, CDR2 FYNNEI. The CDR3 DNA is TGTGCCAGCAGTGATTTTCTCTCGGACGGGGAAAAACTGTTTTTT. Its translation is CASSDFLSDGEKLFF.

V is TRBV5-1 and J is TRBJ2-1; 11 bases agree with TRBD2. CDR3 length: 15 residues. Trimming removed 1 base from V and 8 bases from J; junction bases left unmatched: 5. Germline V gene data show CDR1 as SGHRS and CDR2 as YFSETQ. The CDR3 spells CASSLITSGSDEQFF. The CDR3 DNA sequence: TGCGCCAGCAGCTTGATCACTAGCGGGAGCGATGAGCAGTTCTTC.

The chain uses TRBV27 and TRBJ2-2; tentatively, D is TRBD2 (6 bases). The ends were cut back, 10 bases at V and 6 bases at J, with 12 bases in the middle. The germline CDR1 and CDR2 sequences are MNHEY and SMNVEV (reference sequence). The CDR3 is made up of 12 amino acids. The CDR3: CATRGMAGELFF. In DNA form, the CDR3 reads TGTGCCACCCGGGGGATGGCCGGGGAGCTGTTTTTT.

This clone was recorded a few times. The J gene is TRBJ2-3, the V gene TRBV11-3; 10 bases are shared with TRBD1. Trimming at V came to 5 bases and at J to 4 bases, leaving 3 bases not matched to a gene. CDR3 length: 14 amino acids. Germline CDR1 is SGHNT and CDR2 is YENEEA. CDR3 sequence (DNA): TGTGCCAGCAGCCCTGGGACAGGGGCAGATACGCAGTATTTT. Translating it yields CASSPGTGADTQYF.

V usage is TRBV5-6 and J usage is TRBJ2-7; D gene ambiguous. The CDR3 covers 12 residues. Germline CDR1 reads SGHDT; CDR2 reads YYEEEE. V lost 2 bases to trimming and J lost 6 bases, with 9 bases between them. CDR3 residues: CASSFGRGEQYF. CDR3 DNA: TGTGCCAGCAGCTTTGGTCGTGGCGAGCAGTACTTC. The variable domain in full, completed from reference TRBV5-6 and TRBJ2-7, reads DAGVTQSPTHLIKTRGQQVTLRCSPKSGHDTVSWYQQALGQGPQFIFQYYEEEERQRGNFPDRFSGHQFPNYSSELNVNALLLGDSALYLCASSFGRGEQYFGPGTRLTVT.

This chain joins TRBV27 and TRBJ2-1, with a tentative D call TRBD1 (6 bases). The CDR3 totals 15 residues. From germline, CDR1 is MNHEY and CDR2 SMNVEV (reference sequence). The V end lost 0 bases, the J end lost 3 bases, and 9 bases lay between the germline ends. The CDR3 reads CASSLSGAGYNEQFF. CDR3 DNA sequence: TGTGCCAGCAGTTTATCGGGGGCCGGCTACAATGAGCAGTTCTTC.

The chain employs TRBV7-9 and TRBJ1-2, with D unclear. V lost 5 bases to trimming and J lost 8 bases, with 9 bases between them. This CDR3 region has 11 residues. Germline V lookup: CDR1 SEHNR, CDR2 FQNEAQ (reference sequence). The CDR3 nucleotides read TGTGCCAGCAGCGCCGGAGGCGGCTACACCTTC. The encoded protein is CASSAGGGYTF.

V gene TRBV28 combines with J gene TRBJ2-3; D call uncertain. The V gene lost 3 bases and the J gene lost 1 base, with 11 bases spanning the gap. Germline values: CDR1 MDHEN, CDR2 SYDVKM. The CDR3 is made up of 15 amino acids. The CDR3 region is CASSFRTGGTDTQYF. The CDR3, as DNA: TGTGCCAGCAGTTTCAGAACTGGTGGCACAGATACGCAGTATTTT. The complete variable domain, with remaining parts taken from reference TRBV28 and TRBJ2-3, reads DVKVTQSSRYLVKRTGEKVFLECVQDMDHENMFWYRQDPGLGLRLIYFSYDVKMKEKGDIPEGYSVSREKKERFSLILESASTNQTSMYLCASSFRTGGTDTQYFGPGTRLTVL.

The V gene is TRBV29-1, the J gene TRBJ2-1; D is undetermined. V shed 1 base and J shed 0 bases, with 4 bases lying between them. CDR3 size: 13 residues. Germline values: CDR1 SQVTM, CDR2 ANQGSEA. The chain's CDR3 is CSVEGGSYNEQFF. CDR3 coding DNA: TGCAGCGTTGAAGGGGGCTCCTACAATGAGCAGTTCTTC.

This chain connects TRBV29-1 to TRBJ1-2, with 8 positions matching TRBD1. CDR3 length: 15 amino acids. CDR1 SQVTM and CDR2 ANQGSEA come from the germline V gene. J gave up 4 bases and V 6 bases, and 13 bases lay outside the gene matches. The CDR3 nucleotides read TGCAGCGTCCCCCTTGACAGGGGAGGATCCTATGGCTACACCTTC. Translation: CSVPLDRGGSYGYTF.

With regard to this clone: The junction shows a germline mismatch at one end, possibly a read error. This sequence joins TRBV7-7 and TRBJ2-5; 7 nucleotides match TRBD1. CDR3 length equals 17 residues. In germline, CDR1 is SSHAT, CDR2 FNYEAQ (reference sequence). The DNA of the CDR3 is TGTGCTAGCAGCTTAGCCCCCGGGACAGTGCTGGGAGAGACCCAGTACTTC. It codes for CASSLAPGTVLGETQYF.

In this sample, this clone turned up once. The chain joins TRBV5-1 to TRBJ2-1; 9 bases agree with TRBD1. Trimming removed 7 bases from V and 8 bases from J; junction bases left unmatched: 10. The CDR3 extends over 14 amino acids. CDR1 and CDR2 from the germline V gene are SGHRS and YFSETQ. DNA for the CDR3: TGCGCCAGCGAACTGGGACAGGGTATCTATGAGCAGTTCTTC. Translated, it gives CASELGQGIYEQFF.